Here is one TCR beta chain with its context. Its antigen is not yet known. No base-level quality is on record; no much larger clone is a single base apart. These data come from a study of blood T cell repertoires in COVID-19 (dated by TCRdb to between 2020 and 2021). Broadly, across the study: Samples covering the acute and convalescent phases of COVID-19 were provided by collaborators in the United States, Italy and Spain. Where available, HLA class I and class II types were taken from metadata supplied by the sample provider and were not determined by assay-based typing. A freely available public database, intended as a resource for researchers studying the immune response to SARS-CoV-2, is where the repertoires were released. A de-identified subject ID, COVID-19 status, age in years and sex were almost always included in the sample metadata. Subjects who had been exposed to COVID-19, were actively infected with it, or had recovered from it provided the deeply sampled blood TCRbeta repertoires that made up the dataset. Samples came from the ongoing ImmuneRACE study (first 160 participants) plus 1,254 subjects from 6 global collaborators. The prospective study material was composed of cDNA or gDNA derived from T cells, B-cell-depleted T cells, or PBMCs. Study-wide findings and limitations: How much clinical and demographic metadata was included differed by source and by participant, and the metadata was provided uncurated.

TCRbeta CDR3 regions were amplified from genomic DNA by means of the immunoSEQ Assay, a bias-controlled multiplex PCR. The original pipeline was this. Within the assay, amplification of reference gene primers was used to estimate how many nucleated cells each sample contained. To quantify the absolute abundance of each unique TCRbeta CDR3 rearrangement, sequence reads were collapsed and filtered. For each sample, productive Simpson clonality was calculated as the square root of Simpson's diversity index over productive rearrangements. In its TCRdb copy, this immuneACCESS table keeps in-frame sequences only and misses some clones. Where compared with another copy, unresolved V genes explain less than half of these, and the others have no known cause. That table gives V, J and clone size, and the DNA gave D and trimming. The sample includes 280,000 or so clones, with around 92% observed a single time. Less than 3.5% of the sample is in the top ten clones.

Enrolling through a virtual design, the prospective study's participants ranged in age from roughly 18 to 90 years and lived across roughly 24 United States geographic areas. In the prospective study, participants were assigned to cohorts based on the clinical history participants reported in a screening survey and a study questionnaire. Exposed participants had been in contact with someone with a PCR-confirmed or clinician-diagnosed COVID-19 case within 2 weeks of study entry. Mobile phlebotomists in the prospective study collected whole blood, serum and a nasopharyngeal or oropharyngeal swab from every participant. Participants in the prospective study had the option to provide additional blood draws and questionnaires over a 2-month period. Before DNA extraction, blood samples from the prospective study were shipped at room temperature or frozen. V and J are truncated by 6 bases and 7 bases respectively, leaving an intervening sequence of 12 bases. The CDR3 starts with the cysteine, ends with the phenylalanine, and has 13 residues. Only the CDR3 region is kept as DNA, spanning 39 bases read in frame from base 1. In the germline V gene (reference sequence), CDR1 corresponds to LNHDA and CDR2 to SQIVND.

The sequence was collected from a woman between 45 and 65 years old who had been exposed to COVID-19. Sequencing was done on a sample of PBMCs or T cells enriched from blood (not recorded which). The receptor chain draws on TRBV19 and TRBJ1-4, with a weak D call of TRBD1 (5 bases match). In nucleotide form, the sequence is TGTGCCAGTAGGGAGGGGTTTGGTGAAAAACTGTTTTTT. The encoded protein is CASREGFGEKLFF.